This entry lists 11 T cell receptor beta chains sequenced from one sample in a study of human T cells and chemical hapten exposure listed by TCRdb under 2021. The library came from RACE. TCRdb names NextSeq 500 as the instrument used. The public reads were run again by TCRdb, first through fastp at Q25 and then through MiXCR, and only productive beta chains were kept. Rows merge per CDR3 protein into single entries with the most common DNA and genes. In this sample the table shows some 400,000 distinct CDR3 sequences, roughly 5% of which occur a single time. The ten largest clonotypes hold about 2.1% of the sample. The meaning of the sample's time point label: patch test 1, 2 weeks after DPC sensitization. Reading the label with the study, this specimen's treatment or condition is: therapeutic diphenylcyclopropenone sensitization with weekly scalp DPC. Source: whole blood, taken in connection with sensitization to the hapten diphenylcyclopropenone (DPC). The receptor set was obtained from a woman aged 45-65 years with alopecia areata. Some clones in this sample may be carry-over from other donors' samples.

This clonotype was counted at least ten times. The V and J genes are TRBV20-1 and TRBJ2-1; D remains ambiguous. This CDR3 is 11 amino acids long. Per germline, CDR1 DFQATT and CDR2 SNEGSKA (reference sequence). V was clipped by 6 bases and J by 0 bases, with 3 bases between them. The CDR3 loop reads CSAPSYNEQFF. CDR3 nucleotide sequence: TGCAGTGCCCCCTCCTACAATGAGCAGTTCTTC.

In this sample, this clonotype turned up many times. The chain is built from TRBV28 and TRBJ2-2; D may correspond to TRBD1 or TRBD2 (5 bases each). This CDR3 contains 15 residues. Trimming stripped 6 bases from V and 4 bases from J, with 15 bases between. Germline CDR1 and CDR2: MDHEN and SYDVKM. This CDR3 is CASRGGSRGTGELFF. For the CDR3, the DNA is TGTGCCAGCAGGGGCGGGTCTAGGGGCACCGGGGAGCTGTTTTTT. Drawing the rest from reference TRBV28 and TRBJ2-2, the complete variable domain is DVKVTQSSRYLVKRTGEKVFLECVQDMDHENMFWYRQDPGLGLRLIYFSYDVKMKEKGDIPEGYSVSREKKERFSLILESASTNQTSMYLCASRGGSRGTGELFFGEGSRLTVL.

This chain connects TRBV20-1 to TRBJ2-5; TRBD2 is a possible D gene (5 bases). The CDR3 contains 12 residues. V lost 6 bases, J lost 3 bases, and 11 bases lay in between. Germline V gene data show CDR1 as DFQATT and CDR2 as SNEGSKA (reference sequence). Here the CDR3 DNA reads TGCAGTGCCGTGTCGGGGAAAGAGACCCAGTACTTC. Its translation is CSAVSGKETQYF.

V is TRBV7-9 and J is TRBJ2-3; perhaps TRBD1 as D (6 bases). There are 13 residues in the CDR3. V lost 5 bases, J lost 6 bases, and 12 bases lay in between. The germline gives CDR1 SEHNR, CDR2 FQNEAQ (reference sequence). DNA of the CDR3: TGTGCCAGCAGCGGTCAGGGGTTGGATACGCAGTATTTT. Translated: CASSGQGLDTQYF.

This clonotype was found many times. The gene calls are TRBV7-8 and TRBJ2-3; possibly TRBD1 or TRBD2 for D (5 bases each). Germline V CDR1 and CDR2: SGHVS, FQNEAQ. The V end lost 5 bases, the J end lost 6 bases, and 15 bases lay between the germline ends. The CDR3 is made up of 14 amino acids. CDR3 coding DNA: TGTGCCAGCAGCCTCCGGGACGGTTGGGATACGCAGTATTTT. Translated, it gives CASSLRDGWDTQYF.

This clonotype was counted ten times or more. CDR3 amino acids: CASSYRGPSTYEQYF. Written as DNA, the CDR3 is TGTGCCAGCAGTTACAGGGGGCCTTCAACCTACGAGCAGTACTTC. V and J are TRBV27 and TRBJ2-7; 9 nucleotides agree with TRBD1. CDR1 MNHEY and CDR2 SMNVEV come from the germline V gene (reference sequence). V lost 4 bases and J lost 2; bases outside the gene matches: 6. The CDR3 is 15 residues long.

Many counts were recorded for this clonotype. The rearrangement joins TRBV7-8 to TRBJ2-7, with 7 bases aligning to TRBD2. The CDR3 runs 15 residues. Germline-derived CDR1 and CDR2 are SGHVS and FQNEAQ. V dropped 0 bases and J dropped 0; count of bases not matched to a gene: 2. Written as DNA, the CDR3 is TGTGCCAGCAGCTTAGCGGGAGGGGACTCCTACGAGCAGTACTTC. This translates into CASSLAGGDSYEQYF.

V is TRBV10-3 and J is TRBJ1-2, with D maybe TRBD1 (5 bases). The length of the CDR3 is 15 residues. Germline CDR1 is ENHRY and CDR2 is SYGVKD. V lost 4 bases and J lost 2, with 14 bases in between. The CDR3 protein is CAISGLQAINYGYTF. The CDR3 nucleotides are TGTGCCATCAGTGGCTTACAGGCCATAAACTATGGCTACACCTTC.

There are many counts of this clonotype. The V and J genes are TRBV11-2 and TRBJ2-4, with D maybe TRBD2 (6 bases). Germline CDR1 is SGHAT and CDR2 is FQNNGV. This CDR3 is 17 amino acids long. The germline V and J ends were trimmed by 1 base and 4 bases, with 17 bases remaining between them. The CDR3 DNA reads TGTGCCAGCAGCTTAGCGGCGGGGCATACTGTAAAAAACATTCAGTACTTC. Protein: CASSLAAGHTVKNIQYF.

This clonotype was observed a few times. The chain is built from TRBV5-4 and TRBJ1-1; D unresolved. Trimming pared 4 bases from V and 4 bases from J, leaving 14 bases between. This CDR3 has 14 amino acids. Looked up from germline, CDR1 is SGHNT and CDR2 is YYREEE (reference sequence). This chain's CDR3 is CASSPGLRSTEAFF. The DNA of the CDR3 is TGTGCCAGCAGCCCGGGCCTACGAAGCACTGAAGCTTTCTTT.

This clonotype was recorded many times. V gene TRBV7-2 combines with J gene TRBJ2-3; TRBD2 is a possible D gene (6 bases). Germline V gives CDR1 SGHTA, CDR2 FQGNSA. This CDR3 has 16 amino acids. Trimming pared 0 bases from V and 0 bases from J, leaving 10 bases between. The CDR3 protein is CASSLAAGTSTDTQYF. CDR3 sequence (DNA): TGTGCCAGCAGCTTAGCCGCAGGGACTAGCACAGATACGCAGTATTTT. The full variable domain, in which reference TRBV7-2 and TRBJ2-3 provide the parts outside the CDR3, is GAGVSQSPSNKVTEKGKDVELRCDPISGHTALYWYRQSLGQGLEFLIYFQGNSAPDKSGLPSDRFSAERTGGSVSTLTIQRTQQEDSAVYLCASSLAAGTSTDTQYFGPGTRLTVL.